Below, 24 T cell receptor beta chains from the same sample are listed, as sequenced in a study of identical twins. TCRdb itself ran the 5' RACE reads through MiXCR, one entry per CDR3 protein. This sample has under 900,000 distinct CDR3 sequences, with more than 9% found just once. The same sample was also used in a study of yellow fever vaccine responses in identical twins.

Sequencing input: PBMCs. These receptors were collected from a young woman in good health.

V usage is TRBV7-9 and J usage is TRBJ2-7; 7 bases match TRBD2. The germline V gene encodes CDR1 SEHNR and CDR2 FQNEAQ (reference sequence). The junction had 4 bases not matched to a gene; V was cut back by 5 bases and J by 6 bases. The CDR3 spans 12 residues. The CDR3 region is CASSVASGEQYV. CDR3 DNA: TGTGCCAGCAGCGTTGCTAGCGGCGAGCAGTACGTC.

The V gene is TRBV5-4, the J gene TRBJ2-7; 9 nucleotides match TRBD1. Germline V CDR1 and CDR2: SGHNT, YYREEE (reference sequence). This CDR3 region has 14 residues. V was pared by 4 bases and J by 2 bases, with 4 bases of the junction left unmatched. The CDR3 DNA follows: TGTGCCAGCAGCCGGGACAGGGATGCCTACGAGCAGTACGTC. It is translated as CASSRDRDAYEQYV.

This clonotype was seen more than once but under ten times. This sequence joins TRBV3-1 and TRBJ1-1, with D unresolved. V lost 6 bases, J lost 4 bases, and 15 bases lay in between. Germline loops: CDR1 LGHDT, CDR2 YNNKEL (reference sequence). CDR3 length equals 14 residues. The chain's CDR3 is CASRSPGIRTEAFF. In DNA, the CDR3 is TGTGCCAGCAGATCCCCGGGGATTCGCACTGAAGCTTTCTTT.

The rearrangement uses TRBV6-5 and TRBJ1-3; D gene unclear. This CDR3 region has 17 residues. Trimming stripped 2 bases from V and 1 base from J, with 15 bases between. In germline, CDR1 is MNHEY, CDR2 SVGAGI. Here the CDR3 DNA reads TGTGCCAGCAGTTACGACTACAGATTTTCTTCTGGAAACACCATATATTTT. It encodes CASSYDYRFSSGNTIYF.

The chain links TRBV20-1 to TRBJ2-5; the match to TRBD2 covers 7 bases. The CDR3 spans 15 residues. V lost 1 base and J lost 5; bases outside the gene matches: 10. In germline, CDR1 is DFQATT, CDR2 SNEGSKA (reference sequence). Written as DNA, the CDR3 is TGCAGTGCTAGAGCTCCGCGGGGGAGGGATGAGACCCAGTACTTC. It encodes CSARAPRGRDETQYF.

This chain uses TRBV11-2 with TRBJ2-7; no definite D call. The CDR3 sequence is 12 residues long. Trimming pared 3 bases from V and 1 base from J, leaving 4 bases between. Germline assignment: CDR1 SGHAT and CDR2 FQNNGV. The CDR3 is CASSFFSYEQYV. The CDR3 coding sequence is TGTGCCAGCAGCTTCTTTTCCTACGAGCAGTACGTC.

The chain joins TRBV20-1 to TRBJ2-7; D is unclear. The ends were cut back, 3 bases at V and 1 base at J, with 13 bases in the middle. The germline V gene has CDR1 DFQATT and CDR2 SNEGSKA (reference sequence). The CDR3 length is 14 residues. The CDR3 here is CSASRTSLSYEQYV. DNA for the CDR3: TGCAGTGCTAGCAGGACGAGTCTATCCTACGAGCAGTACGTC.

This clonotype has at least ten counts. As DNA, the CDR3 is TGCGCCAGCAGCTTGGGGTCAGGGAACTCCTACGAGCAGTACTTC. Protein sequence: CASSLGSGNSYEQYF. The chain uses TRBV5-1 and TRBJ2-7; TRBD1 is a possible D gene (5 bases). V lost 0 bases and J lost 0, with 10 bases in between. This CDR3 spans 15 amino acids. CDR1 is SGHRS and CDR2 is YFSETQ in the germline V gene.

The chain recombines TRBV27 with TRBJ1-5; TRBD1 matches at 7 bases. This CDR3 region has 14 residues. Germline CDR1 and CDR2: MNHEY and SMNVEV (reference sequence). Unmatched junction bases numbered 8, after V lost 5 bases and J lost 7 bases. Here the CDR3 DNA reads TGTGCCAGCAGTAAGAACAGGGGAAGCCAGCCCCAGCATTTT. Translated: CASSKNRGSQPQHF.

This clonotype was counted at least ten times. This chain links TRBV5-1 with TRBJ1-2; a weak D match, TRBD1 (6 bases). Trimming took 5 bases from V and 4 from J, leaving 15 bases between them. Germline CDR1 is SGHRS and CDR2 is YFSETQ. CDR3 length equals 14 residues. The CDR3 region is CASSFTGSGYGYTF. CDR3 nucleotides: TGCGCCAGCAGTTTTACAGGGTCGGGCTATGGCTACACCTTC.

This clonotype was observed many times. J is TRBJ2-7 and V is TRBV6-2 or TRBV6-3; D is undetermined. This CDR3 comprises 12 residues. V was clipped by 0 bases and J by 5 bases, with 5 bases between them. Germline V gives CDR1 MNHEY, CDR2 SVGEGT. The CDR3 coding sequence is TGTGCCAGCAGTTACTCCGAGGACGAGCAGTACTTC. It yields the protein CASSYSEDEQYF.

The chain is built from TRBV2 and TRBJ2-5; tentatively, D is TRBD2 (5 bases). CDR3 length: 15 amino acids. The V gene's germline CDR1 is SNHLY and CDR2 FYNNEI. Trimming removed 1 base at V and 2 bases at J, with 11 bases between. Here the CDR3 DNA reads TGTGCCAGCAGTGAAGAACGGGGTGGGCAAGAGACCCAGTACTTC. This codes for CASSEERGGQETQYF.

V gene TRBV20-1 combines with J gene TRBJ1-5; 7 nucleotides line up with TRBD1. Losses at the gene ends were 3 bases for V and 7 bases for J; bases not matched to a gene: 6. The CDR3 extends over 13 amino acids. Germline CDR1 is DFQATT and CDR2 is SNEGSKA (reference sequence). This CDR3 is CSASSGGVQPQHF. In DNA form, the CDR3 reads TGCAGTGCTAGCTCAGGGGGAGTACAGCCCCAGCATTTT.

This clonotype was seen more than once but under ten times. DNA of the CDR3: TGTGCCAGCAGCATGGGGGGCGATGGCGAAGCTTTCTTT. It codes for CASSMGGDGEAFF. The V and J genes are TRBV5-5 and TRBJ1-1; TRBD1 is a possible D gene (6 bases). Trimming pared 4 bases from V and 8 bases from J, leaving 15 bases between. Germline CDR1 and CDR2: SGHKS and YYEKEE (reference sequence). The CDR3 has 13 residues. The complete variable domain, with remaining parts taken from reference TRBV5-5 and TRBJ1-1, reads DAGVTQSPTHLIKTRGQQVTLRCSPISGHKSVSWYQQVLGQGPQFIFQYYEKEERGRGNFPDRFSARQFPNYSSELNVNALLLGDSALYLCASSMGGDGEAFFGQGTRLTVV.

The V gene is TRBV6-1, the J gene TRBJ1-2; a weak D match, TRBD1 (5 bases). The CDR3 length is 14 residues. Trimming took 2 bases from V and 8 from J, leaving 15 bases between them. Germline-derived CDR1 and CDR2 are MNHNS and SASEGT. Written as DNA, the CDR3 is TGTGCCAGCAGTGAACCAATGGGGGGACGGGGCTACACCTTC. Translating gives CASSEPMGGRGYTF.

There are a few counts of this clonotype. The chain combines TRBV20-1 with TRBJ2-1; possible D gene TRBD1, 5 bases. CDR1 DFQATT and CDR2 SNEGSKA come from the germline V gene (reference sequence). This CDR3 has 13 amino acids. Trimming removed 0 bases at V and 8 bases at J, with 11 bases between. The CDR3: CSARETVIHEQFF. CDR3 nucleotides: TGCAGTGCTAGAGAGACAGTCATCCATGAGCAGTTCTTC.

The CDR3 spells CASSQDPGGGYYNEQFF. The DNA for the CDR3 is TGCGCCAGCAGCCAAGATCCCGGGGGGGGATACTACAATGAGCAGTTCTTC. The rearrangement joins TRBV4-1 to TRBJ2-1; 8 positions agree with TRBD2. J gave up 3 bases and V 0 bases, and 7 bases lay outside the gene matches. Per germline, CDR1 MGHRA and CDR2 YSYEKL. This CDR3 is 17 amino acids long.

J is TRBJ1-1 and V is TRBV6-1, with 9 bases identical to TRBD1. The CDR3 has 15 residues. The V segment lost 3 bases and the J segment 5 bases; nucleotides outside the gene matches: 7. Germline values: CDR1 MNHNS, CDR2 SASEGT. CDR3 nucleotides: TGTGCCAGCAGTGACGCGGGACAGGGTCTTACTGAAGCTTTCTTT. Encoded protein: CASSDAGQGLTEAFF.

This CDR3 is CASSFAVGTGNTIYF. Here the CDR3 DNA reads TGTGCCAGCAGCTTCGCGGTTGGAACTGGAAACACCATATATTTT. The V and J genes are TRBV7-2 and TRBJ1-3, with D hard to call. CDR1 and CDR2 from the germline V gene are SGHTA and FQGNSA. The CDR3 has 15 amino acids. The V end was cut by 3 bases, the J end by 2 bases, with 11 bases between.

In its sample, this clonotype was seen many times. V is TRBV4-2 and J is TRBJ2-1, with D uncertain. CDR1 is LGHNA, CDR2 YNFKEQ, per germline. CDR3 size: 15 residues. V was trimmed by 1 base and J by 10 bases, leaving 17 bases between them. The CDR3 reads CASSQATPDFREQFF. The CDR3 DNA sequence: TGTGCCAGCAGCCAAGCCACTCCTGATTTCAGGGAGCAGTTCTTC.

This clonotype was observed a handful of times. The gene calls are TRBV5-1 and TRBJ2-4, with a tentative D call TRBD1 (6 bases). The germline V gene has CDR1 SGHRS and CDR2 YFSETQ. The CDR3 runs 16 residues. V lost 1 base and J lost 0, with 11 bases in between. CDR3 loop: CASSLRTDEAKNIQYF. The CDR3 DNA is TGCGCCAGCAGCTTGAGGACAGATGAAGCCAAAAACATTCAGTACTTC. The variable domain in full, completed from reference TRBV5-1 and TRBJ2-4, reads KAGVTQTPRYLIKTRGQQVTLSCSPISGHRSVSWYQQTPGQGLQFLFEYFSETQRNKGNFPGRFSGRQFSNSRSEMNVSTLELGDSALYLCASSLRTDEAKNIQYFGAGTRLSVL.

This clonotype occurred a few times. This rearrangement joins TRBV24-1 to TRBJ2-1; 12 bases match TRBD2. The CDR3 runs to 16 residues. The ends lost 5 bases at V and 4 bases at J; junction bases unmatched: 5. Looked up from germline, CDR1 is KGHDR and CDR2 is SFDVKD. CDR3 in DNA: TGTGCCACCAGTGCCGGACTAGCGGGATCTTACAATGAGCAGTTCTTC. Translation gives CATSAGLAGSYNEQFF.

This clonotype has just a few counts. The rearrangement uses TRBV4-1 and TRBJ2-5; 8 bases line up with TRBD2. The CDR3 loop spans 17 amino acids. The trim removed 1 base at V and 4 bases at J, leaving 11 bases unmatched. Germline V gives CDR1 MGHRA, CDR2 YSYEKL. The CDR3 sequence is CASSQGSGRTKGETQYF. Written as DNA, the CDR3 is TGCGCCAGCAGCCAAGGGAGCGGGAGAACCAAGGGAGAGACCCAGTACTTC.

The chain couples TRBV11-2 to TRBJ2-1; D uncertain. Per the germline V gene, CDR1 is SGHAT and CDR2 is FQNNGV. V was shortened by 8 bases and J by 1 base, with 12 bases between the two germline ends. The CDR3 has 14 residues. The CDR3 loop is CASRLERSYNEQFF. CDR3 in DNA: TGTGCCAGCCGCCTGGAGAGATCCTACAATGAGCAGTTCTTC.